What follows is one TCR beta chain and its context. The data are from a study of T-cell memory formation after mild COVID-19. This CDR3 contains 11 residues. Trimming removed 4 bases from V and 11 bases from J, with 11 bases in between. CDR1 is SNHLY and CDR2 is FYNNEI in the germline V gene. TCRdb reprocessed the 5' RACE reads via MiXCR and lists one record per CDR3 protein. The sample has roughly 600,000 distinct CDR3 sequences; about a sixth are singletons. The sample was PBMCs or a T cell subset sorted from them (not recorded which). The TCR was taken from an adult woman who had mild COVID-19 (a few samples of this study predate the infection). Cell type and time point are not known. The rearrangement uses TRBV2 and TRBJ1-1; D perhaps matches TRBD1 (5 bases). The CDR3 region has the DNA TGTGCCAGCAGTGTTGGTCCAGGGGCTTTCTTT. Its translation is CASSVGPGAFF. The full variable domain, rest sourced from reference TRBV2 and TRBJ1-1, is EPEVTQTPSHQVTQMGQEVILRCVPISNHLYFYWYRQILGQKVEFLVSFYNNEISEKSEIFDDQFSVERPDGSNFTLKIRSTKLEDSAMYFCASSVGPGAFFGQGTRLTVV.